This entry describes one T cell receptor beta chain. The data originate from a study of T cell changes during pregnancy in multiple sclerosis. Method: immunoSEQ multiplex PCR; TCRdb's copy keeps in-frame clones and lacks some. The sample lists approximately 20,000 clones, approximately 89% seen once, with over 4.5% in the top ten. J lost 0 bases, V lost 5 bases, and 8 bases had no gene match. CDR3 size: 18 residues. Germline V gene sequence: CDR1 SGHVS, CDR2 FQNEAQ. The clonotype comes from a female donor in good health, enrolled as a control in a pregnancy study. J is TRBJ2-3 and V is TRBV7-8, with TRBD2 identical over 13 bases. The material was CD8+ T cells from peripheral blood mononuclear cells, obtained after pregnancy. For the CDR3, the DNA is TGTGCCAGCAGCCTCAGGACTAGCGGGGGTCGGAGCACAGATACGCAGTATTTT. Its translation: CASSLRTSGGRSTDTQYF.